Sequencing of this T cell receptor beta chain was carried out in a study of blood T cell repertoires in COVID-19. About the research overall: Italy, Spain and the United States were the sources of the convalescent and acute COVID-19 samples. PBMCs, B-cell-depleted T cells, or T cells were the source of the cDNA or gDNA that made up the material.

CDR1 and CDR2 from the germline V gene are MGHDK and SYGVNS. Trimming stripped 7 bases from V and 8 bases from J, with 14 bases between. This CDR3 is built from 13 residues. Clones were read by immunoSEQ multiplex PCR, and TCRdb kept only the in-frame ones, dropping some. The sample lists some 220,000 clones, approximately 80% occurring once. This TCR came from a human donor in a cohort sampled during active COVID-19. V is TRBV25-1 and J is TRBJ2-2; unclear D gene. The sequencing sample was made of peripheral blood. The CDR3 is CASTEGVGGELFF. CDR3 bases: TGTGCCAGCACAGAAGGAGTAGGAGGGGAGCTGTTTTTT.